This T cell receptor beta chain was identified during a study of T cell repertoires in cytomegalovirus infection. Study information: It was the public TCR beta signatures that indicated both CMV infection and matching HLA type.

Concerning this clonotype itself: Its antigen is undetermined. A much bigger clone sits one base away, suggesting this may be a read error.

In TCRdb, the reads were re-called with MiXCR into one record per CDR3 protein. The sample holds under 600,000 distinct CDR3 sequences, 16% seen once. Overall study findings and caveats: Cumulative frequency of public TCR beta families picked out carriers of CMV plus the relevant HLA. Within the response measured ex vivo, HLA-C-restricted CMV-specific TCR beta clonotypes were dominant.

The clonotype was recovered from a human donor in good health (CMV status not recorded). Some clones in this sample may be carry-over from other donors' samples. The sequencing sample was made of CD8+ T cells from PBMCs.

Here the CDR3 DNA reads TGTGCCAGCAGCTTAAGGGGGGGTACAGGGGGACATGAAGCTTTGTTT. This encodes CASSLRGGTGGHEALF. V usage is TRBV7-3 and J usage is TRBJ1-1; 8 positions match TRBD1. This CDR3 region has 16 residues. Germline lookup yields CDR1 SGHTA and CDR2 FQGTGA.